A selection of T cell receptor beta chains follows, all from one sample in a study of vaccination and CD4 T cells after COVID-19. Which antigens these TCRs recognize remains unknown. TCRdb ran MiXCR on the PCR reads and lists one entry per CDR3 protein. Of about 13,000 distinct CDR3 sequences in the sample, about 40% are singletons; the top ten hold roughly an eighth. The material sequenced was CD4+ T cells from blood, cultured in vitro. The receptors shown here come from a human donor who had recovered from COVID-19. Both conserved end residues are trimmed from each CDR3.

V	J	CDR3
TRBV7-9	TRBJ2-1	ASRPTGGFNNEQF
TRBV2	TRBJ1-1	ASSEPPGMNTEAF
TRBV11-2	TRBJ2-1	ASSSFRSYNEQF
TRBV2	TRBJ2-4	ASSTGQGNIQY
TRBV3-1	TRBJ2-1	ASSQLLSTYNEQF
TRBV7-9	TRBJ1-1	ASSLVSGPPTEAF
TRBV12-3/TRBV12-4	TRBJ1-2	ASSPGGNGYT
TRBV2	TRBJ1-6	ASRGTGGANSPLH
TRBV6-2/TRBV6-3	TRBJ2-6	ASNNPGLAGANVLT
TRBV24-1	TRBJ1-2	ATSAGQGLNGYT
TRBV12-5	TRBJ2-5	ASTNLGAQETQY
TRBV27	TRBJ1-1	ASSLQGNTEAF
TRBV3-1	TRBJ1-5	ASSPFKYNQPQH
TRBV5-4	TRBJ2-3	ASSPWTSGRGDTQY
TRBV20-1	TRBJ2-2	SARRTSNTGELF
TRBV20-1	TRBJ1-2	SARDTGQTIYGYT
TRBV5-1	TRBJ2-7	ASRTGQGYEQY
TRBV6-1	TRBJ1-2	ASSEAGGSYGYT
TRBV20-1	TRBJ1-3	STMWGPGNTIY
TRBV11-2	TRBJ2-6	ASSLVGGTGANVLT
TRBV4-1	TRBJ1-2	ASSQDPNPPYGYT
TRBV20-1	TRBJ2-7	SANPGVAGGYEQY
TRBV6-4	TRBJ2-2	ASSEGAGGYTGELF
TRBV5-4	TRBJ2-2	ASTVQASDTGELF
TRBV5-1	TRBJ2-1	ASSFPLGNEQF
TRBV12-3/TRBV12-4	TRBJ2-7	ASSSRQGTREQY
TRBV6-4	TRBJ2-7	ASSDSNVGRGRYEQY
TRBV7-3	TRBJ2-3	ASSLWSGSTDTQY
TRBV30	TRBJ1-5	AWSTTGEQPQH
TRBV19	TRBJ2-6	ASHFSSGANVLT
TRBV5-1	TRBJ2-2	ASSRSETNTGELF
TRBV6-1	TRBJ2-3	ASSPLANTDTQY
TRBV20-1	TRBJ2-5	SAKSERGVQETQY
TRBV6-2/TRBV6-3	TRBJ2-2	ASSLSGVTGELF
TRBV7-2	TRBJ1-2	ASSLAGTAYGYT
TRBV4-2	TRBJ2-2	ASRQGRQETGELF
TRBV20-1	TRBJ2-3	SAPQRERGTDTQY
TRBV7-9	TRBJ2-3	ASSPARVETDTQY
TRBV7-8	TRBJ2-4	ASSPTTGTPGAKNIQY
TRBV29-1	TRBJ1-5	SGGQGSNQPQH
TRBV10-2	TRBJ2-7	ASRGTGTGIYEQY
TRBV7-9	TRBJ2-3	ASSLAVLAGEDTQY
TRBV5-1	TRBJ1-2	ASSLQHGGQDGYT
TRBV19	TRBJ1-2	ASSGLGSDGYT
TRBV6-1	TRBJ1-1	ASSLTEPNTEAF
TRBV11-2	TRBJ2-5	ASSQLDRGGETQY
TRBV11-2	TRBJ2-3	ASTPQDTQY
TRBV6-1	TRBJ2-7	ASSPRGGGYEQY
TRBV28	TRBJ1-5	AHQGRNQPQH
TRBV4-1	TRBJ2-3	ASSLGGTRTDTQY
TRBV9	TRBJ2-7	ASSVDTPGYEQY
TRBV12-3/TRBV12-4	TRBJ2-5	ASSLTRRTQY
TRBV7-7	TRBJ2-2	ASSLGQGNTGELF
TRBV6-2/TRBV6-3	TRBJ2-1	ASNKGALPNNEQF
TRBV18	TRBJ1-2	ASSPKEGTGDYGYT